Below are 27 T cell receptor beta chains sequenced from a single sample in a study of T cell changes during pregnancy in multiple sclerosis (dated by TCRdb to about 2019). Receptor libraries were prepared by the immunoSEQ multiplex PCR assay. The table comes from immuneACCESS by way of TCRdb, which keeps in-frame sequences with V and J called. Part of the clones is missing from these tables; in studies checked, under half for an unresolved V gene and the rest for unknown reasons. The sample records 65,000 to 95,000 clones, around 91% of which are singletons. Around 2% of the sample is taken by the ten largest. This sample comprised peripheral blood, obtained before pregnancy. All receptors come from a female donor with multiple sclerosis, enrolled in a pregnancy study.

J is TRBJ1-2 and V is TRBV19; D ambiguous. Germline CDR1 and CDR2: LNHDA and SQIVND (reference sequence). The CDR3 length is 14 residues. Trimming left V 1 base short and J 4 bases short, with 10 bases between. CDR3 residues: CASSIVGAFYGYTF. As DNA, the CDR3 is TGTGCCAGTAGTATAGTGGGCGCTTTCTATGGCTACACCTTC. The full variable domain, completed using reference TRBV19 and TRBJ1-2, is DGGITQSPKYLFRKEGQNVTLSCEQNLNHDAMYWYRQDPGQGLRLIYYSQIVNDFQKGDIAEGYSVSREKKESFPLTVTSAQKNPTAFYLCASSIVGAFYGYTFGSGTRLTVV.

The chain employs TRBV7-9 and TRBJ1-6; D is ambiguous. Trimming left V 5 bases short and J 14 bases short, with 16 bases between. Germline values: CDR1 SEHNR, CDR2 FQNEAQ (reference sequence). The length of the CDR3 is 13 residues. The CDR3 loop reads CASSPLGIRALHF. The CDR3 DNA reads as TGTGCCAGCAGCCCGCTCGGGATCCGGGCCCTCCACTTT.

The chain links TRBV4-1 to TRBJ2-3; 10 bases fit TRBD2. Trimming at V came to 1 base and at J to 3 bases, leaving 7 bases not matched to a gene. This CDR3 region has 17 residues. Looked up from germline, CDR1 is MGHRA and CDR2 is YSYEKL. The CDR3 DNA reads TGCGCCAGCAGCCAAGGTTGGTTAGCGGGGGGTACAGATACGCAGTATTTT. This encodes CASSQGWLAGGTDTQYF.

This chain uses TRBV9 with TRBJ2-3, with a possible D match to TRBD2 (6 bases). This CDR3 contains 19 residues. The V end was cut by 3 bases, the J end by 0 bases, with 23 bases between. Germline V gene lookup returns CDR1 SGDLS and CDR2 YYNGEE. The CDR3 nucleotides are TGTGCCAGCAGCGGACGCCCCTTGGGGGGTACTCCTAGCACAGATACGCAGTATTTT. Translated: CASSGRPLGGTPSTDTQYF.

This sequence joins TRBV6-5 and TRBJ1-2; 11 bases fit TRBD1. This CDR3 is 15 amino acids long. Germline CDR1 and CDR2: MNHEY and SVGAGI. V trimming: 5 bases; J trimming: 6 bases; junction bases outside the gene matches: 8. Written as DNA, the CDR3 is TGTGCCAGCAGTCTCCGGACAGGGGGCGTCGATGGCTACACCTTC. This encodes CASSLRTGGVDGYTF.

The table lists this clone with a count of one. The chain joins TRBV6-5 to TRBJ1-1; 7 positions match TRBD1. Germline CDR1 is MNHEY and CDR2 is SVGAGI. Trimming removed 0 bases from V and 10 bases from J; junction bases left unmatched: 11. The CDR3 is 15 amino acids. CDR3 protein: CASSYSGGLSLGAFF. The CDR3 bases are TGTGCCAGCAGTTACTCAGGGGGCCTCTCCCTTGGAGCTTTCTTT.

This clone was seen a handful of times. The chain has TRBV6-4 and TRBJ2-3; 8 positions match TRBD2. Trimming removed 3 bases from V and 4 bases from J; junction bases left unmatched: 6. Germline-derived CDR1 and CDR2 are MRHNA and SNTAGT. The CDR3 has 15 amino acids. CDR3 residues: CASSEGGGSSDTQYF. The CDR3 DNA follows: TGTGCCAGCAGTGAGGGCGGGGGGTCCTCAGATACGCAGTATTTT.

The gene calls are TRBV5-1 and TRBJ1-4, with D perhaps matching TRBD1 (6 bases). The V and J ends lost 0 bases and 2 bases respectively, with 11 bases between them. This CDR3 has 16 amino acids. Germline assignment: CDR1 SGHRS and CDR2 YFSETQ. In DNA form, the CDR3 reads TGCGCCAGCAGCTTGGGAGCAGGGGCGACTAATGAAAAACTGTTTTTT. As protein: CASSLGAGATNEKLFF.

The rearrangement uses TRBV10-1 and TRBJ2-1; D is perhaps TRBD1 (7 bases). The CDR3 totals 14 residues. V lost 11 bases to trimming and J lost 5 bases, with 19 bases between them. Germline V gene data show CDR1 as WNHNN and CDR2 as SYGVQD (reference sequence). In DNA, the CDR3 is TGCGCCTTGCCCCGGAGGGACAGAAACAATGAGCAGTTCTTC. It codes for CALPRRDRNNEQFF.

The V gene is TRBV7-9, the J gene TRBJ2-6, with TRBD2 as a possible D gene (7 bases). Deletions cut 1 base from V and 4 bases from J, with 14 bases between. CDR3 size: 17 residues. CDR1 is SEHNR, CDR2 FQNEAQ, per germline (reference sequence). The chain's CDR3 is CASSLGWRGPGANVLTF. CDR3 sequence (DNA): TGTGCCAGCAGCTTAGGATGGCGGGGGCCAGGGGCCAACGTCCTGACTTTC.

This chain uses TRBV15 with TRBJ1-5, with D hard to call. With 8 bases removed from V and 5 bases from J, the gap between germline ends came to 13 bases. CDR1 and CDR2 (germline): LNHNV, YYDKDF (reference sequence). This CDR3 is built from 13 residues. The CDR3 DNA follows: TGTGCCACCCGAGGCCAAAGCCATCAGCCCCAGCATTTT. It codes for CATRGQSHQPQHF.

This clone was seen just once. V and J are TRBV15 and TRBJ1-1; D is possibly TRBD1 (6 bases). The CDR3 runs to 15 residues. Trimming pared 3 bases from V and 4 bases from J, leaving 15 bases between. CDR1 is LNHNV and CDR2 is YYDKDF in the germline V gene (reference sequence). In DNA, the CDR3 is TGTGCCACCAGCAGGGAGCCGACAGGTTTCACTGAAGCTTTCTTT. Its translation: CATSREPTGFTEAFF.

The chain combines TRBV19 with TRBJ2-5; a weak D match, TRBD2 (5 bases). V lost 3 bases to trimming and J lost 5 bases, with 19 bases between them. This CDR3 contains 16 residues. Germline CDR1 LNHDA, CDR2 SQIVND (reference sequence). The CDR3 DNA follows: TGTGCCAGTAGTATGTGGTCACTAGACTGGAGGGAGACCCAGTACTTC. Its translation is CASSMWSLDWRETQYF.

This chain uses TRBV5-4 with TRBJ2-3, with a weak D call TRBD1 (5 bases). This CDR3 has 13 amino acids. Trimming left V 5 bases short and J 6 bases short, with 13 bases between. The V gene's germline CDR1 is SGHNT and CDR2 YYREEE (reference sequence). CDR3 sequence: CASSSGLVDTQYF. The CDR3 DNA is TGTGCCAGCAGTTCAGGGCTTGTGGATACGCAGTATTTT.

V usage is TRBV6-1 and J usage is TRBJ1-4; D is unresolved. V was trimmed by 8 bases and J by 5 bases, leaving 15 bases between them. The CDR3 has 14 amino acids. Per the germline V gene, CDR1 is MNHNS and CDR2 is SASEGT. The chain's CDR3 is CASHEGGGNEKLFF. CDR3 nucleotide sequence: TGTGCCAGCCATGAGGGAGGAGGGAATGAAAAACTGTTTTTT.

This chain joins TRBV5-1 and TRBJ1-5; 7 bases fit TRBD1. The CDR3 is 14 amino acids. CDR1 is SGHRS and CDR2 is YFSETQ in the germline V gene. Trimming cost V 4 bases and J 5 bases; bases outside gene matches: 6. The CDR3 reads CASSLEQGHQPQHF. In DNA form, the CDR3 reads TGCGCCAGCAGCCTCGAACAGGGGCATCAGCCCCAGCATTTT. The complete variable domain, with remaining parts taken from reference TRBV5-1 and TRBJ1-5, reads KAGVTQTPRYLIKTRGQQVTLSCSPISGHRSVSWYQQTPGQGLQFLFEYFSETQRNKGNFPGRFSGRQFSNSRSEMNVSTLELGDSALYLCASSLEQGHQPQHFGDGTRLSIL.

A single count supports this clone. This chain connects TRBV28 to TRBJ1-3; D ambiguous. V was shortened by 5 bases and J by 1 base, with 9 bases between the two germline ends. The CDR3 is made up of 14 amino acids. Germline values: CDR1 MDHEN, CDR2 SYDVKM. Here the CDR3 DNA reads TGTGCCAGCAGTCGACTGGGTTCTGGAAACACCATATATTTT. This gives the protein CASSRLGSGNTIYF.

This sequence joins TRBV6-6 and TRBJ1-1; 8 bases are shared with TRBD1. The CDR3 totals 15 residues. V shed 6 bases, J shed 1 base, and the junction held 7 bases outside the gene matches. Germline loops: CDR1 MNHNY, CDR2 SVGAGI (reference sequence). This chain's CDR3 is CASRSNQGANTEAFF. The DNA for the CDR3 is TGTGCCAGCAGGTCTAATCAGGGGGCGAACACTGAAGCTTTCTTT.

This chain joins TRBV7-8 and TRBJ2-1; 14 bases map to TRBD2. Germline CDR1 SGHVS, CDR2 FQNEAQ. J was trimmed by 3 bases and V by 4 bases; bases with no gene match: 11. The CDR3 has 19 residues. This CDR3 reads CASSSGLAGAGTLYNEQFF. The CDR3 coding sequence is TGTGCCAGCAGCTCGGGACTAGCGGGGGCTGGAACGCTCTACAATGAGCAGTTCTTC.

The CDR3 bases are TGCAGTGCGCGGGGTTATACTGAAGCTTTCTTT. Translation gives CSARGYTEAFF. The chain employs TRBV20-1 and TRBJ1-1; no clear D gene. V was trimmed by 6 bases and J by 5 bases, leaving 10 bases between them. Germline V gene sequence: CDR1 DFQATT, CDR2 SNEGSKA (reference sequence). The length of the CDR3 is 11 residues.

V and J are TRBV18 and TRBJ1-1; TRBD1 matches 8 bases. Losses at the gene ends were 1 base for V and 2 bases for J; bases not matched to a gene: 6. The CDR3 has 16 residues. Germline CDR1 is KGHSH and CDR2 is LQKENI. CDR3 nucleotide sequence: TGTGCCAGCTCACCACTAGCCGGACAGGGCAACACTGAAGCTTTCTTT. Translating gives CASSPLAGQGNTEAFF.

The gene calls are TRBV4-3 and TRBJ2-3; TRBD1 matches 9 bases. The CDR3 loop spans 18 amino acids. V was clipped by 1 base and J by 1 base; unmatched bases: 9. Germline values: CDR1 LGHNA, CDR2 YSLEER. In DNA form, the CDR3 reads TGCGCCAGCAGCCAAGCTTCACCGACAGGGGGGGGCACAGATACGCAGTATTTT. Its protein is CASSQASPTGGGTDTQYF.

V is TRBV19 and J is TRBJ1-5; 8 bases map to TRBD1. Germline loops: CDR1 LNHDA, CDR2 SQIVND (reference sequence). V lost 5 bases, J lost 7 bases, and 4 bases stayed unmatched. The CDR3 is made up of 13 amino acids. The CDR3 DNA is TGTGCCAGTAGTTTGGACAGGGAACAGCCCCAGCATTTT. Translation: CASSLDREQPQHF.

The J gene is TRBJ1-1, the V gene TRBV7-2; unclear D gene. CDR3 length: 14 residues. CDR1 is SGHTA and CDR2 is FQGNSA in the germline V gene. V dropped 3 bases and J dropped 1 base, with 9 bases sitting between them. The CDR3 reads CASSLGQWNTEAFF. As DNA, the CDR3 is TGTGCCAGCAGCTTGGGCCAGTGGAACACTGAAGCTTTCTTT. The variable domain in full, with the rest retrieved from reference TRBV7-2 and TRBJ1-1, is GAGVSQSPSNKVTEKGKDVELRCDPISGHTALYWYRQSLGQGLEFLIYFQGNSAPDKSGLPSDRFSAERTGGSVSTLTIQRTQQEDSAVYLCASSLGQWNTEAFFGQGTRLTVV.

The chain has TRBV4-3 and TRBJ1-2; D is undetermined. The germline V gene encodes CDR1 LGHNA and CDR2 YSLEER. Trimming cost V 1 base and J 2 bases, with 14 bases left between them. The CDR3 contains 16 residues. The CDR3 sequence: CASSQVEGLGNYGYTF. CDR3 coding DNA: TGCGCCAGCAGCCAAGTAGAGGGTTTAGGGAACTATGGCTACACCTTC.

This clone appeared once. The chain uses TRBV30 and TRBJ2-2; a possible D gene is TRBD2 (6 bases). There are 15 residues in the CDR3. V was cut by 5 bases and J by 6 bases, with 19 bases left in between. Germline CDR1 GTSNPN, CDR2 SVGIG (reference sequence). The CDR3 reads CAWPRDSGLAGELFF. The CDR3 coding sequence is TGTGCCTGGCCGCGGGACTCAGGGCTGGCCGGGGAGCTGTTTTTT.

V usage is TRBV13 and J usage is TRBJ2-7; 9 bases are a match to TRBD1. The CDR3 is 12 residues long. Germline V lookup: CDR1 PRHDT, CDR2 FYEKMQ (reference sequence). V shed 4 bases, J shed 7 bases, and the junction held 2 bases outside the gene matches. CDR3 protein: CASSSGQGEQYF. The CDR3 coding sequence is TGTGCCAGCAGCTCAGGACAGGGGGAGCAGTACTTC.